This entry describes one T cell receptor (beta chain). Its antigen is unidentified. This entry belongs to a study of T cell responses to AZD1222 COVID-19 vaccine. Study-wide points: Mostly white British, mostly female donors; authors suggested clonal diversity may be underestimated. No day 14 peak samples; only post-peak repertoires were characterized. Spike-specific TCR breadth and depth rose after two AZD1222 doses.

Generated by immunoSEQ multiplex PCR, the TCRdb table keeps only in-frame clones and is missing some. The table includes around 150,000 clones, around 90% detected once. Second-dose groups at about 4 or about 12 weeks were pooled. CDR3 length equals 11 residues. Per germline, CDR1 SGHDT and CDR2 YYEEEE. Trimming removed 7 bases at V and 1 base at J, with 4 bases between. Sequencing used peripheral blood, obtained 28 days after the second AZD1222 dose. The chain couples TRBV5-6 to TRBJ2-3; the D is unclear. This TCR was sampled from an adult who received the AZD1222 COVID-19 vaccine. CDR3 protein: CASGGTDTQYF. CDR3 nucleotide sequence: TGTGCCAGCGGGGGCACAGATACGCAGTATTTT.